A selection of T cell receptor beta chains follows, all from one sample in a study of T cell responses to AZD1222 COVID-19 vaccine. Profiled with immunoSEQ multiplex PCR; TCRdb holds only in-frame clones, not every one. The table has 210,000 or so clones, under 95% seen once. The sequencing used peripheral blood, collected on day 0 of MenACWY control vaccination. Receptors were obtained from an adult in good health. Both conserved end residues are part of each CDR3. The D gene is left open where the match is weak. Clone size is given for some rows only: seen once, a few or many times, or a class if the clone is expanded.

D: -; J: TRBJ1-1; V: TRBV18; size: -; CDR3: CASSPPQSLTMNTEAFF; DNA: TGTGCCAGCTCACCACCTCAATCTCTTACTATGAACACTGAAGCTTTCTTT
D: TRBD1; J: TRBJ2-6; V: TRBV6-1; size: -; CDR3: CASSDGQGALSSGANVLTF; DNA: TGTGCCAGCAGTGACGGACAGGGGGCGCTGAGCTCTGGGGCCAACGTCCTGACTTTC
D: TRBD1; J: TRBJ1-4; V: TRBV2; size: -; CDR3: CASSLQGANEKLFF; DNA: TGTGCCAGCAGCCTACAGGGGGCTAATGAAAAACTGTTTTTT
D: -; J: TRBJ1-2; V: TRBV1; size: -; CDR3: CTSSQRVPYGYTF; DNA: TGCACCAGCAGCCAGAGGGTGCCGTATGGCTACACCTTC
D: -; J: TRBJ1-1; V: TRBV6-5; size: -; CDR3: CASSYAAGVNTEAFF; DNA: TGTGCCAGCAGTTACGCGGCAGGGGTGAACACTGAAGCTTTCTTT
D: TRBD1; J: TRBJ2-7; V: TRBV7-6; size: -; CDR3: CASTPQGFSYEQYF; DNA: TGTGCCAGCACTCCACAGGGGTTCTCCTACGAGCAGTACTTC
D: -; J: TRBJ1-5; V: TRBV5-6; size: once; CDR3: CASSLRGNGNQPQHF; DNA: TGTGCCAGCAGCTTGAGGGGTAACGGGAATCAGCCCCAGCATTTT
D: TRBD1; J: TRBJ1-1; V: TRBV5-1; size: -; CDR3: CASSPGTGRNTEAFF; DNA: TGCGCCAGCAGCCCCGGGACAGGGAGGAACACTGAAGCTTTCTTT
D: -; J: TRBJ1-4; V: TRBV7-6; size: -; CDR3: CASSLVINGEKLFF; DNA: TGTGCCAGCAGCTTAGTGATTAATGGGGAAAAACTGTTTTTT
D: TRBD1; J: TRBJ1-2; V: TRBV3-1/TRBV3-2; size: -; CDR3: CASSPSGQGGGYTF; DNA: TGTGCCAGCAGCCCTTCGGGACAGGGAGGTGGCTACACCTTC
D: -; J: TRBJ2-2; V: TRBV27; size: -; CDR3: CASSLVATGELFF; DNA: TGTGCCAGCAGTTTGGTAGCTACCGGGGAGCTGTTTTTT
D: -; J: TRBJ2-2; V: TRBV11-3; size: -; CDR3: CASSLDPVDGLNTGELFF; DNA: TGTGCCAGCAGCTTAGACCCCGTGGACGGACTGAACACCGGGGAGCTGTTTTTT
D: -; J: TRBJ1-5; V: TRBV18; size: -; CDR3: CASSPAVNNQPQHF; DNA: TGTGCCAGCTCACCAGCGGTGAACAATCAGCCCCAGCATTTT
D: -; J: TRBJ1-2; V: TRBV5-1; size: -; CDR3: CASSGGSENYGYTF; DNA: TGCGCCAGCAGCGGAGGATCGGAGAACTATGGCTACACCTTC
D: -; J: TRBJ1-6; V: TRBV19; size: once; CDR3: CASSNREGNSPLHF; DNA: TGTGCCAGTAGTAACAGGGAAGGAAATTCACCCCTCCACTTT
D: -; J: TRBJ2-7; V: TRBV23-1; size: -; CDR3: CASSQSYSLDEQYF; DNA: TGCGCCAGCAGTCAATCGTACAGCTTGGACGAGCAGTACTTC
D: TRBD1; J: TRBJ1-2; V: TRBV3-1/TRBV3-2; size: -; CDR3: CASSPYRTGTGERYTF; DNA: TGTGCCAGCAGCCCATACCGTACCGGGACAGGGGAACGATACACCTTC
D: TRBD1; J: TRBJ1-1; V: TRBV23-1; size: -; CDR3: CASSHHRGEDTEAFF; DNA: TGCGCCAGCAGTCATCACAGGGGCGAGGACACTGAAGCTTTCTTT
D: -; J: TRBJ1-6; V: TRBV7-8; size: -; CDR3: CASSLEVGDNSPLHF; DNA: TGTGCCAGCAGCCTCGAGGTTGGCGATAATTCACCCCTCCACTTT
D: -; J: TRBJ1-1; V: TRBV4-3; size: once; CDR3: CASSQESRPFDTEAFF; DNA: TGCGCCAGCAGCCAAGAAAGCAGGCCGTTTGACACTGAAGCTTTCTTT
D: TRBD1; J: TRBJ2-1; V: TRBV9; size: -; CDR3: CASSPDGTGTNEQFF; DNA: TGTGCCAGCAGCCCAGACGGGACAGGGACCAATGAGCAGTTCTTC
D: -; J: TRBJ2-2; V: TRBV7-8; size: -; CDR3: CASSPRTLVRTGELFF; DNA: TGTGCCAGCAGCCCCCGGACATTAGTGAGGACCGGGGAGCTGTTTTTT
D: -; J: TRBJ1-5; V: TRBV19; size: -; CDR3: CASSIRRGNQPQHF; DNA: TGTGCCAGTAGTATAAGGAGAGGCAATCAGCCCCAGCATTTT
D: -; J: TRBJ1-2; V: TRBV9; size: -; CDR3: CASSGDLGANYGYTF; DNA: TGTGCCAGCAGCGGGGACCTCGGGGCAAACTATGGCTACACCTTC
D: -; J: TRBJ1-2; V: TRBV29-1; size: -; CDR3: CSAGLGSGFTNYGYTF; DNA: TGCAGCGCTGGGTTGGGTTCGGGTTTTACTAACTATGGCTACACCTTC
D: TRBD1; J: TRBJ1-1; V: TRBV9; size: -; CDR3: CASTPPQGASLNTEAFF; DNA: TGTGCCAGCACCCCCCCACAGGGGGCTTCCCTGAACACTGAAGCTTTCTTT
D: -; J: TRBJ1-5; V: TRBV20-1; size: once; CDR3: CSASRSNQPQHF; DNA: TGCAGTGCTAGTCGGTCTAATCAGCCCCAGCATTTT
D: -; J: TRBJ2-1; V: TRBV12-1; size: -; CDR3: CASSFEGGGEVGSYNEQFF; DNA: TGTGCCAGCAGCTTTGAGGGCGGGGGGGAGGTAGGTTCCTACAATGAGCAGTTCTTC
D: -; J: TRBJ1-1; V: TRBV7-2; size: -; CDR3: CASSPLLSNGAFF; DNA: TGTGCCAGCAGTCCTCTCCTTTCGAACGGAGCTTTCTTT
D: TRBD1; J: TRBJ1-5; V: TRBV14; size: few; CDR3: CASSPSGGFNQPQHF; DNA: TGTGCCAGCAGCCCATCAGGGGGATTCAATCAGCCCCAGCATTTT
D: -; J: TRBJ1-1; V: TRBV10-3; size: few; CDR3: CAISGDTEAFF; DNA: TGTGCCATCAGTGGGGACACTGAAGCTTTCTTT